One and the same sample provided the 12 T cell receptor beta chains below, sequenced in a study of blood T cell repertoires in COVID-19. Generated by immunoSEQ multiplex PCR, the TCRdb table keeps only in-frame clones and is missing some. Among some 260,000 clones, 70% to 90% were seen once, and the ten largest hold approximately 3.3%. The sequencing sample was made of peripheral blood. These receptor sequences come from a man aged 18 to 35 with active or convalescent COVID-19.

The chain combines TRBV2 with TRBJ2-1; 11 bases fit TRBD2. Germline V CDR1 and CDR2: SNHLY, FYNNEI. The CDR3 extends over 15 amino acids. V trimming: 8 bases; J trimming: 7 bases; junction bases outside the gene matches: 10. CDR3 protein: CASRFNSGRGNEQFF. The CDR3 bases are TGTGCCAGCCGATTTAATAGCGGGAGGGGGAATGAGCAGTTCTTC. The whole variable domain, filled in from reference TRBV2 and TRBJ2-1, reads EPEVTQTPSHQVTQMGQEVILRCVPISNHLYFYWYRQILGQKVEFLVSFYNNEISEKSEIFDDQFSVERPDGSNFTLKIRSTKLEDSAMYFCASRFNSGRGNEQFFGPGTRLTVL.

The genes are TRBV6-6 and TRBJ2-1; 8 bases map to TRBD2. V shed 7 bases, J shed 10 bases, and the junction held 15 bases outside the gene matches. The CDR3 sequence is 15 residues long. Germline values: CDR1 MNHNY, CDR2 SVGAGI (reference sequence). As DNA, the CDR3 is TGTGCCAGCATTAAACCGGGACTAGACTCTCGCGAGCAGTTCTTC. Translated, it gives CASIKPGLDSREQFF.

Concerning this clone: At the DNA level, this CDR3 is encoded by other sequences in the same sample as well. This rearrangement joins TRBV9 to TRBJ1-5; 7 positions match TRBD1. CDR1 and CDR2 from the germline V gene are SGDLS and YYNGEE. The CDR3 is made up of 14 amino acids. J gave up 2 bases and V 3 bases, and 2 bases lay outside the gene matches. CDR3 loop: CASSGTGGNQPQHF. The CDR3 DNA reads as TGTGCCAGCAGCGGAACAGGGGGCAATCAGCCCCAGCATTTT.

The J gene is TRBJ2-3, the V gene TRBV28, with D perhaps TRBD2 (6 bases). Trimming took off 3 bases at V and 0 bases at J, with 16 bases between the two ends. The CDR3 consists of 17 residues. Germline CDR1 is MDHEN and CDR2 is SYDVKM. The CDR3 protein is CASSFEGRDPSTDTQYF. The DNA for the CDR3 is TGTGCCAGCAGTTTTGAGGGGCGGGATCCTAGCACAGATACGCAGTATTTT.

This chain connects TRBV7-2 to TRBJ1-1, with 10 nucleotides matching TRBD1. The CDR3 contains 18 residues. J was trimmed by 5 bases and V by 5 bases; bases with no gene match: 17. Per germline, CDR1 SGHTA and CDR2 FQGNSA. DNA for the CDR3: TGTGCCAGCAGCCCCTACCCAGGGGACAGGGGCCGTCGGACTGAAGCTTTCTTT. Amino acid sequence: CASSPYPGDRGRRTEAFF.

This chain links TRBV7-9 with TRBJ2-1; D perhaps matches TRBD1 (6 bases). V lost 1 base to trimming and J lost 6 bases, with 16 bases between them. The CDR3 covers 16 residues. CDR1 and CDR2 (germline): SEHNR, FQNEAQ (reference sequence). Written as DNA, the CDR3 is TGTGCCAGCAGCTTAGGGGGCGGACAGCTCCTCAATGAGCAGTTCTTC. It codes for CASSLGGGQLLNEQFF.

The CDR3 region has the DNA TGTGCCAGCAGACCCGGGACAGGGGAATCAGATACGCAGTATTTT. This translates into CASRPGTGESDTQYF. The rearrangement links TRBV6-5 to TRBJ2-3; 10 nucleotides line up with TRBD1. Germline V gives CDR1 MNHEY, CDR2 SVGAGI. The V gene end was trimmed by 6 bases and the J gene end by 4 bases; junction bases not matched to a gene: 7. This CDR3 is built from 15 residues.

V and J are TRBV5-4 and TRBJ2-1, with 11 bases identical to TRBD2. The CDR3 contains 15 residues. In germline, CDR1 is SGHNT, CDR2 YYREEE (reference sequence). V lost 4 bases, J lost 4 bases, and 4 bases stayed unmatched. The CDR3 loop reads CASSQGLAEYNEQFF. The CDR3 bases are TGTGCCAGCAGCCAGGGACTAGCGGAGTACAATGAGCAGTTCTTC.

The chain combines TRBV2 with TRBJ2-5; a weak D match, TRBD2 (5 bases). The germline CDR1 and CDR2 sequences are SNHLY and FYNNEI. This CDR3 comprises 13 residues. V gave up 7 bases and J gave up 7 bases, with 16 bases separating them. DNA for the CDR3: TGTGCCAGCAACGGGATCTCGGGCGGGACCCAGTACTTC. Its protein product is CASNGISGGTQYF. Supplemented by reference TRBV2 and TRBJ2-5, the full variable domain reads EPEVTQTPSHQVTQMGQEVILRCVPISNHLYFYWYRQILGQKVEFLVSFYNNEISEKSEIFDDQFSVERPDGSNFTLKIRSTKLEDSAMYFCASNGISGGTQYFGPGTRLLVL.

V and J are TRBV29-1 and TRBJ1-1; 9 positions match TRBD1. With V trimmed by 2 bases and J by 6 bases, 7 bases remained unmatched. Germline V lookup: CDR1 SQVTM, CDR2 ANQGSEA. The CDR3 sequence is 14 residues long. The CDR3 here is CSVEPWDREAEAFF. CDR3 DNA: TGCAGCGTTGAACCATGGGACAGGGAAGCTGAAGCTTTCTTT.

This sequence joins TRBV7-2 and TRBJ1-6; tentative D call: TRBD1 (5 bases). V was clipped by 2 bases and J by 9 bases, with 11 bases between them. This CDR3 is built from 14 residues. Germline CDR1 SGHTA, CDR2 FQGNSA. The CDR3 bases are TGTGCCAGCAGCTTATCACAGGCCGTTTCACCCCTCCACTTT. Translation: CASSLSQAVSPLHF.

This rearrangement joins TRBV5-1 to TRBJ2-7; the D gene is possibly TRBD2 (7 bases). The CDR3 runs 14 residues. The germline V gene encodes CDR1 SGHRS and CDR2 YFSETQ. V lost 2 bases and J lost 2, with 11 bases in between. The CDR3 region is CASSLRGAAYEQYF. CDR3 in DNA: TGCGCCAGCAGCTTACGGGGGGCCGCCTACGAGCAGTACTTC. Complete variable domain (other parts from reference TRBV5-1 and TRBJ2-7): KAGVTQTPRYLIKTRGQQVTLSCSPISGHRSVSWYQQTPGQGLQFLFEYFSETQRNKGNFPGRFSGRQFSNSRSEMNVSTLELGDSALYLCASSLRGAAYEQYFGPGTRLTVT.